These 7 T cell receptor beta chains came from one sample sequenced in a study of follicular helper T cells after annual influenza vaccination. Sequencing was performed with immunoSEQ multiplex PCR; in TCRdb, only in-frame clones are kept and a portion is missing. The sample records 9,000 to 13,000 clones, approximately 80% being singletons. The material was CXCR5- memory CD4+ T cells sorted from blood, obtained 6 weeks after influenza vaccination. These receptors were obtained from an adult who received the influenza vaccine.

The chain combines TRBV6-7 with TRBJ2-2; D is possibly TRBD2 (5 bases). TRBV6-7 is an open reading frame whose function is uncertain. The CDR3 extends over 15 amino acids. Trimming took 9 bases from V and 1 from J, leaving 15 bases between them. DNA of the CDR3: TGTGCCAGTGCCACTAGGACGGTGAACACCGGGGAGCTGTTTTTT. It is translated as CASATRTVNTGELFF.

This clone has only a few counts. The chain combines TRBV27 with TRBJ2-7; maybe TRBD2 (6 bases). The CDR3 spans 15 residues. Germline lookup yields CDR1 MNHEY and CDR2 SMNVEV (reference sequence). Trimming took 0 bases from V and 0 from J, leaving 9 bases between them. CDR3 sequence (DNA): TGTGCCAGCAGTTTATCGGTCGGGAGCTCCTACGAGCAGTACTTC. Its protein product is CASSLSVGSSYEQYF.

V is TRBV6-1 and J is TRBJ1-3, with D unresolved. The CDR3 spans 15 residues. In germline, CDR1 is MNHNS, CDR2 SASEGT. V was pared by 7 bases and J by 2 bases, with 15 bases between. The CDR3 coding sequence is TGTGCCAGCAACCGACCGGGCTCTCCTGGAAACACCATATATTTT. As protein: CASNRPGSPGNTIYF.

This sequence joins TRBV6-1 and TRBJ2-1; D is uncertain. CDR1 is MNHNS, CDR2 SASEGT, per germline. V lost 6 bases and J lost 12, with 15 bases in between. CDR3 size: 12 residues. The CDR3 loop reads CASRFDIQGQFF. CDR3 nucleotides: TGTGCCAGCAGATTTGACATTCAAGGGCAGTTCTTC.

V usage is TRBV7-2 and J usage is TRBJ1-2; 7 bases are shared with TRBD1. Germline V gene lookup returns CDR1 SGHTA and CDR2 FQGNSA. The CDR3 extends over 15 amino acids. J was trimmed by 6 bases and V by 3 bases; bases with no gene match: 10. The CDR3 spells CASSFQLEQGHGYTF. DNA for the CDR3: TGTGCCAGCAGCTTCCAATTAGAACAGGGGCATGGCTACACCTTC.

V usage is TRBV7-3 and J usage is TRBJ2-1; D perhaps matches TRBD1 (6 bases). From germline, CDR1 is SGHTA and CDR2 FQGTGA. V dropped 4 bases and J dropped 4 bases, with 8 bases sitting between them. This CDR3 spans 13 amino acids. As DNA, the CDR3 is TGTGCCAGCAGCTCGGACAGTTACAATGAGCAGTTCTTC. It translates to CASSSDSYNEQFF.

The V gene is TRBV7-9, the J gene TRBJ2-3; 8 bases are a match to TRBD2. The CDR3 is made up of 15 amino acids. V lost 4 bases, J lost 0 bases, and 3 bases stayed unmatched. Germline lookup yields CDR1 SEHNR and CDR2 FQNEAQ (reference sequence). CDR3 coding DNA: TGTGCCAGCAGCTCTAGCGGGTATAGCACAGATACGCAGTATTTT. Protein: CASSSSGYSTDTQYF.